Here is one TCR beta chain with its context. There is no known antigen for this receptor. Base qualities were left out, and no much larger clone turns up one base away. The data stem from a study of T cell repertoires in cytomegalovirus infection (dated by TCRdb to between 2018 and 2020). Broadly, across the study: The peptide stimulations were aimed at well-studied HLA-B-restricted epitopes as well as recently identified HLA-C-restricted CMV epitopes, whose presentation resists viral immunomodulation. Donor HLA type was relevant to the analysis, as public TCR beta signatures indicated carriage of CMV infection together with the matching HLA type. Overall study results and their limits: The ex vivo response was dominated by HLA-C-restricted CMV-specific TCR beta clonotypes, which also provided the single most frequent clonotype in two of eight donors. Carriers of CMV infection plus the relevant HLA type were discriminated by the cumulative frequency of public TCR beta family members in the study cohort and in an independent roughly 320-donor cohort.

The meaning of the sample's treatment or condition label: in vitro stimulation with specific CMV peptide epitopes to enrich CMV-specific T cells. CDR3 length: 14 amino acids, cysteine to phenylalanine. Only CDR3 DNA remains: 42 bases, in frame from the first base. According to the germline V gene, CDR1 reads MDHEN and CDR2 reads SYDVKM. V is shortened by 2 bases, J by 12 bases, and the region joining them spans 20 bases. The sequencer was an Illumina HiSeq 1500. TCRdb trimmed public reads at Q25 via fastp, called clones via MiXCR and kept in-frame beta chains. When rows share a CDR3 protein, they turn into one entry using the most common DNA and genes. This sample has some 480,000 distinct CDR3 sequences in its table, and 30% to 35% of those were observed once. The ten largest clones take up around a sixth of the sample.

The rearranged segments are TRBV28 and TRBJ2-7; the D gene is perhaps TRBD2, from 5 matching bases. The TCR originated in a human donor in good health (CMV status not recorded). Some clones in this sample may be carry-over from other donors' samples. This material consisted of cultured PBMCs, taken from culture after CMV antigen stimulation. This receptor carries the CDR3 CASSLSRGDLYAYF. The sequenced DNA: TGTGCCAGCAGTTTAAGTCGGGGTGACCTTTATGCGTACTTC.